Below, one T cell receptor beta chain is given with its context. The antigen is unknown. This specimen belongs to a study of CD8 T cells in Susac syndrome. Study summary: There were Susac syndrome patients who were therapy-naive at blood draw, others on corticosteroids, and others on intravenous immunoglobulin alone. Findings of the study overall: Regarding the TCR sequencing and HLA analysis, the study admitted that a relatively small number of individuals were involved.

The CDR3 loop spans 13 amino acids. Germline CDR1 and CDR2: ENHRY and SYGVKD. With V trimmed by 6 bases and J by 8 bases, 8 bases remained unmatched. Random hexamers served to reverse transcribe about 0.5 to 1 ug RNA. TCRdb ran MiXCR on the immunoSEQ multiplex PCR reads and lists one entry per CDR3 protein. The sample yields under 150,000 distinct CDR3 sequences, 85% to 95% seen once. Sequenced sample: CD4+ T cells from PBMCs. This clonotype was obtained from a human donor with Susac syndrome. The chain combines TRBV10-3 with TRBJ1-2; 8 bases are shared with TRBD1. CDR3 DNA: TGTGCCATCAGCCTTCAGGGGGCGGAGGGCTACACCTTC. This codes for CAISLQGAEGYTF.